These 8 T cell receptor beta chains were sequenced from one sample in a study of CD8+CD57+ T cells in acquired aplastic anemia. Patients who underwent sequencing had shown CD8+CD57+ cell expansion by flow cytometry. The template for TCR beta VDJ and CDR3 sequence profiling was genomic DNA. From the reads, TCRdb called clonotypes with MiXCR, one entry per CDR3 protein. The sample has around 200,000 distinct CDR3 sequences, roughly 50% seen once. Sequenced material: sorted CD4+, CD8+, or CD8+CD57+ T cells (not recorded which) from PBMCs. These receptor sequences come from a human donor with aplastic anemia.

V and J are TRBV20-1 and TRBJ2-3; 11 nucleotides align to TRBD2. The ends lost 5 bases at V and 6 bases at J; junction bases unmatched: 7. Per the germline V gene, CDR1 is DFQATT and CDR2 is SNEGSKA (reference sequence). There are 14 residues in the CDR3. CDR3 bases: TGCAGTGCTCCCGTAGCGGGAGGGGAGGATACGCAGTATTTT. Encoded protein: CSAPVAGGEDTQYF.

A remark on this clonotype: Since a much larger clone is just one base distant, this may be a read error. V is TRBV5-1 and J is TRBJ1-1; no definite D call. The length of the CDR3 is 15 residues. Germline V gene lookup returns CDR1 SGHRS and CDR2 YFSETQ. This chain's CDR3 is CAGSIGGNMNTEAFF. The CDR3 bases are TGCGCCGGCAGCATAGGAGGTAATATGAACACTGAAGCTTTCTTT.

This clonotype was observed at least ten times. The chain uses TRBV6-1 and TRBJ1-1, with a weak D call TRBD1 (6 bases). The CDR3 sequence is 13 residues long. From germline, CDR1 is MNHNS and CDR2 SASEGT. V lost 5 bases, J lost 1 base, and 8 bases lay in between. The CDR3 is CASSQQGNTEAFF. The CDR3 coding sequence is TGTGCCAGCAGTCAACAGGGGAACACTGAAGCTTTCTTT.

The chain recombines TRBV7-3 with TRBJ1-6; 7 bases align to TRBD1. This CDR3 has 15 amino acids. J lost 5 bases, V lost 6 bases, and 7 bases had no gene match. CDR1 is SGHTA and CDR2 is FQGTGA in the germline V gene. The CDR3 DNA reads as TGTGCCAGCAGTTCCCGGGACAGCGATAATTCACCCCTCCACTTT. Protein sequence: CASSSRDSDNSPLHF. Drawing the rest from reference TRBV7-3 and TRBJ1-6, the complete variable domain is GAGVSQTPSNKVTEKGKYVELRCDPISGHTALYWYRQSLGQGPEFLIYFQGTGAADDSGLPNDRFFAVRPEGSVSTLKIQRTERGDSAVYLCASSSRDSDNSPLHFGNGTRLTVT.

This clonotype was found a few times. The chain recombines TRBV7-8 with TRBJ2-1; D gene uncertain. Germline V lookup: CDR1 SGHVS, CDR2 FQNEAQ. The CDR3 is 13 residues long. The germline V and J ends were trimmed by 1 base and 3 bases, with 4 bases remaining between them. CDR3 protein: CASSLEDYNEQFF. The CDR3 DNA reads TGTGCCAGCAGCTTAGAAGACTACAATGAGCAGTTCTTC. Full variable domain (missing parts from reference TRBV7-8 and TRBJ2-1): GAGVSQSPRYKVAKRGQDVALRCDPISGHVSLFWYQQALGQGPEFLTYFQNEAQLDKSGLPSDRFFAERPEGSVSTLKIQRTQQEDSAVYLCASSLEDYNEQFFGPGTRLTVL.

This clonotype has at least ten counts. This chain joins TRBV3-1 and TRBJ2-2; possible D gene TRBD1, 6 bases. The CDR3 consists of 14 residues. V shed 4 bases and J shed 6 bases, with 12 bases lying between them. The germline gives CDR1 LGHDT, CDR2 YNNKEL (reference sequence). CDR3 in DNA: TGTGCCAGCAGCCTCCAGTGGGGGCCCGGGGAGCTGTTTTTT. Translation: CASSLQWGPGELFF. Combining the CDR3 with reference TRBV3-1 and TRBJ2-2 gives the whole variable domain DTAVSQTPKYLVTQMGNDKSIKCEQNLGHDTMYWYKQDSKKFLKIMFSYNNKELIINETVPNRFSPKSPDKAHLNLHINSLELGDSAVYFCASSLQWGPGELFFGEGSRLTVL.

V and J are TRBV7-6 and TRBJ1-1; weak D call: TRBD1 (5 bases). In germline, CDR1 is SGHVS, CDR2 FNYEAQ. Trimming removed 2 bases from V and 4 bases from J, with 17 bases in between. The CDR3 totals 16 residues. CDR3 residues: CASSLKAGSEGTEAFF. CDR3 in DNA: TGTGCCAGCAGCTTAAAGGCAGGGTCGGAAGGCACTGAAGCTTTCTTT.

The rearrangement joins TRBV24-1 to TRBJ1-1, with a tentative D call TRBD1 (5 bases). Trimming took 3 bases from V and 1 from J, leaving 14 bases between them. The CDR3 loop spans 16 amino acids. CDR1 and CDR2 from the germline V gene are KGHDR and SFDVKD. The CDR3 sequence is CATSDPNRRGNTEAFF. The CDR3 DNA reads as TGTGCCACCAGTGATCCCAACAGGCGGGGGAACACTGAAGCTTTCTTT.